The 22 T cell receptor beta chains below all came from one sample that was sequenced in a study of EBV T-cell therapy then PD-1 blockade in nasopharyngeal carcinoma (dated by TCRdb to 2020 to 2023). The sample's treatment or condition label, in plain terms: AdE1-LMPpoly-expanded autologous EBV-specific T-cell therapy followed by anti-PD-1 nivolumab. Which antigens these TCRs recognize remains unknown. The library was produced with the immunoSEQ multiplex PCR assay. Drawn from immuneACCESS, this table holds only the in-frame rearrangements with V and J called that TCRdb kept. Clones are partly lost; checked studies trace under half to an unresolved V gene and leave the rest unexplained. The sample table lists some 20,000 clones, 84% of them with a count of one. About a third of the sample is in the top ten clones. Sequencing was performed on CD8+ T cells from blood, taken at roughly day 35 from a patient whose treatment included autologous EBV-specific T cells and nivolumab. The receptors originated from a middle-aged man with nasopharyngeal carcinoma.

This clone was picked up one time. This rearrangement joins TRBV10-3 to TRBJ2-3; 10 positions match TRBD2. J lost 0 bases, V lost 0 bases, and 6 bases had no gene match. CDR1 and CDR2 from the germline V gene are ENHRY and SYGVKD. The CDR3 totals 18 residues. The CDR3 sequence: CAISESVAGGLSTDTQYF. DNA for the CDR3: TGTGCCATCAGTGAGTCAGTAGCGGGGGGTCTTAGCACAGATACGCAGTATTTT.

The chain couples TRBV4-2 to TRBJ1-5; no clear D gene. The CDR3 length is 16 residues. Germline values: CDR1 LGHNA, CDR2 YNFKEQ. V was trimmed by 0 bases and J by 3 bases, leaving 12 bases between them. The CDR3 DNA is TGTGCCAGCAGCCAAGAGGACGCCCTGTTCAATCAGCCCCAGCATTTT. It specifies CASSQEDALFNQPQHF.

This chain joins TRBV28 and TRBJ2-3; perhaps TRBD2 as D (5 bases). Between the trimmed V and J ends, which lost 1 base and 0 bases, there was a span of 20 bases. The length of the CDR3 is 19 residues. Per germline, CDR1 MDHEN and CDR2 SYDVKM. CDR3 sequence reads: CASSLLLLAPGTSTDTQYF. DNA of the CDR3: TGTGCCAGCAGTTTATTGCTGCTAGCCCCTGGAACTAGCACAGATACGCAGTATTTT.

V is TRBV9 and J is TRBJ2-5, with D possibly matching TRBD2 (6 bases). V shed 3 bases and J shed 4 bases, with 13 bases lying between them. Germline V CDR1 and CDR2: SGDLS, YYNGEE. This CDR3 has 14 residues. The DNA for the CDR3 is TGTGCCAGCAGCGCCGGGGACTCTGCAGAGACCCAGTACTTC. This encodes CASSAGDSAETQYF.

This clone was recorded once. The rearrangement joins TRBV6-6 to TRBJ1-2, with 11 positions matching TRBD1. The CDR3 runs 18 residues. Germline values: CDR1 MNHNY, CDR2 SVGAGI (reference sequence). V lost 5 bases to trimming and J lost 4 bases; unmatched junction nucleotides: 15. CDR3 sequence: CASSPPVGQGALIYGYTF. The CDR3, as DNA: TGTGCCAGCAGTCCCCCCGTAGGACAGGGGGCCCTCATCTATGGCTACACCTTC.

The V gene is TRBV24-1, the J gene TRBJ2-5, with TRBD2 identical over 8 bases. The CDR3 spans 15 residues. Germline CDR1 KGHDR, CDR2 SFDVKD. Trimming cost V 0 bases and J 5 bases; bases outside gene matches: 4. The CDR3 DNA reads TGTGCCACCAGTGATTTGACTAGCGGATGGGAGACCCAGTACTTC. Residues: CATSDLTSGWETQYF.

This clone was counted once. V and J are TRBV6-5 and TRBJ1-1; weak D call: TRBD1 (5 bases). From germline, CDR1 is MNHEY and CDR2 SVGAGI. The V end lost 0 bases, the J end lost 4 bases, and 12 bases lay between the germline ends. This CDR3 is 15 amino acids long. CDR3: CASSYSAGRGTEAFF. The CDR3 nucleotides read TGTGCCAGCAGTTACTCGGCAGGGAGAGGCACTGAAGCTTTCTTT.

The chain employs TRBV18 and TRBJ1-2, with D unclear. This CDR3 has 15 residues. Trimming took 4 bases from V and 4 from J, leaving 16 bases between them. Germline V gives CDR1 KGHSH, CDR2 LQKENI. The CDR3 spells CASSLTVSWGYGYTF. The CDR3 DNA sequence: TGTGCCAGCTCACTAACGGTCAGCTGGGGCTATGGCTACACCTTC.

V usage is TRBV15 and J usage is TRBJ1-5; TRBD1 is a possible D gene (6 bases). This CDR3 has 14 amino acids. CDR1 LNHNV and CDR2 YYDKDF come from the germline V gene (reference sequence). Trimming left V 3 bases short and J 5 bases short, with 11 bases between. DNA of the CDR3: TGTGCCACCAGCAGGATCAGGGGTTATCAGCCCCAGCATTTT. This translates into CATSRIRGYQPQHF.

As for this clone: The sample has other DNA sequences that encode this CDR3 too. The gene calls are TRBV27 and TRBJ2-7, with D possibly being TRBD1 (5 bases). The CDR3 consists of 13 residues. V gave up 5 bases and J gave up 0 bases, with 8 bases separating them. Germline V gives CDR1 MNHEY, CDR2 SMNVEV (reference sequence). For the CDR3, the DNA is TGTGCCAGCAGTCCCCAGGGCTCCTACGAGCAGTACTTC. This encodes CASSPQGSYEQYF.

This clone was recorded only once. V usage is TRBV28 and J usage is TRBJ1-2; no definite D call. V was shortened by 2 bases and J by 10 bases, with 8 bases between the two germline ends. Germline values: CDR1 MDHEN, CDR2 SYDVKM. The CDR3 consists of 11 residues. The CDR3: CASSLPDPYTF. The CDR3 region has the DNA TGTGCCAGCAGTTTACCCGATCCCTACACCTTC.

The chain employs TRBV27 and TRBJ1-2; TRBD1 agrees at 7 bases. V shed 2 bases and J 8 bases; nucleotides not matched to a gene: 5. The CDR3 length is 13 residues. Looked up from germline, CDR1 is MNHEY and CDR2 is SMNVEV (reference sequence). CDR3 protein: CASSLGRGSGYTF. The CDR3 DNA reads TGTGCCAGCAGTTTAGGCAGGGGGAGCGGCTACACCTTC.

The rearrangement uses TRBV9 and TRBJ2-2; 8 bases match TRBD1. V lost 0 bases, J lost 4 bases, and 2 bases stayed unmatched. In germline, CDR1 is SGDLS, CDR2 YYNGEE. The CDR3 totals 15 residues. CDR3 region: CASSVETGATGELFF. The DNA for the CDR3 is TGTGCCAGCAGCGTAGAGACAGGGGCCACCGGGGAGCTGTTTTTT. Combining the CDR3 with reference TRBV9 and TRBJ2-2 gives the whole variable domain DSGVTQTPKHLITATGQRVTLRCSPRSGDLSVYWYQQSLDQGLQFLIQYYNGEERAKGNILERFSAQQFPDLHSELNLSSLELGDSALYFCASSVETGATGELFFGEGSRLTVL.

In this sample, this clone turned up once. The V call is TRBV4-1, the J call TRBJ2-3, with 7 bases identical to TRBD2. This CDR3 contains 20 residues. The germline gives CDR1 MGHRA, CDR2 YSYEKL. J lost 3 bases, V lost 0 bases, and 18 bases had no gene match. The CDR3 DNA is TGCGCCAGCAGCCAAGATACCGTACGCGGGGGACTGAATCCTACAGATACGCAGTATTTT. This translates into CASSQDTVRGGLNPTDTQYF.

The chain employs TRBV7-6 and TRBJ2-1; the match to TRBD2 covers 14 bases. Germline V gene sequence: CDR1 SGHVS, CDR2 FNYEAQ. This CDR3 spans 17 amino acids. V was clipped by 5 bases and J by 2 bases; unmatched bases: 5. Here the CDR3 DNA reads TGTGCCAGCAGCCCGCGGACTAGCGGGGGGCCCTACAATGAGCAGTTCTTC. This sequence encodes CASSPRTSGGPYNEQFF. Supplemented by reference TRBV7-6 and TRBJ2-1, the full variable domain reads GAGVSQSPRYKVTKRGQDVALRCDPISGHVSLYWYRQALGQGPEFLTYFNYEAQQDKSGLPNDRFSAERPEGSISTLTIQRTEQRDSAMYRCASSPRTSGGPYNEQFFGPGTRLTVL.

The chain combines TRBV7-9 with TRBJ1-3, with D possibly TRBD1 on 5 matching bases. V gave up 2 bases and J gave up 7 bases, with 9 bases separating them. Per the germline V gene, CDR1 is SEHNR and CDR2 is FQNEAQ (reference sequence). The CDR3 sequence is 13 residues long. CDR3 in DNA: TGTGCCAGCAGCTTAAGGGGTTTGAACACCATATATTTT. Translation: CASSLRGLNTIYF.

This clone was observed a single time. V usage is TRBV4-3 and J usage is TRBJ1-1; D is undetermined. The V and J ends lost 4 bases and 1 base respectively, with 10 bases between them. The CDR3 has 14 amino acids. Germline assignment: CDR1 LGHNA and CDR2 YSLEER. For the CDR3, the DNA is TGCGCCAGCAGCCTCGGCGGGCGGAACACTGAAGCTTTCTTT. Protein sequence: CASSLGGRNTEAFF.

The chain carries TRBV4-1 and TRBJ2-7, with D perhaps TRBD1 or TRBD2 (5 bases each). The germline gives CDR1 MGHRA, CDR2 YSYEKL. This CDR3 contains 14 residues. Trimming took 0 bases from V and 4 from J, leaving 10 bases between them. The CDR3 DNA is TGCGCCAGCAGCCAAGATCGGGGCAGATACGAGCAGTACTTC. Amino acid sequence: CASSQDRGRYEQYF.

This CDR3 is CASTGLAAYNEQFF. CDR3 sequence (DNA): TGCGCCAGCACCGGACTAGCGGCATACAATGAGCAGTTCTTC. V gene TRBV5-1 combines with J gene TRBJ2-1, with 10 bases lining up with TRBD2. This CDR3 has 14 residues. From germline, CDR1 is SGHRS and CDR2 YFSETQ. V was pared by 6 bases and J by 4 bases, with 4 bases of the junction left unmatched. Supplemented by reference TRBV5-1 and TRBJ2-1, the full variable domain reads KAGVTQTPRYLIKTRGQQVTLSCSPISGHRSVSWYQQTPGQGLQFLFEYFSETQRNKGNFPGRFSGRQFSNSRSEMNVSTLELGDSALYLCASTGLAAYNEQFFGPGTRLTVL.

In its sample, this clone was seen a few times. The genes are TRBV10-2 and TRBJ2-5, with D perhaps assigned TRBD1 or TRBD2 (5 bases each). Trimming stripped 5 bases from V and 2 bases from J, with 15 bases between. Germline assignment: CDR1 WSHSY and CDR2 SAAADI. The CDR3 consists of 15 residues. DNA of the CDR3: TGCGCCAGCAGTATCCACGGGGCCGCGCAAGAGACCCAGTACTTC. Residues: CASSIHGAAQETQYF.

The V call is TRBV4-3, the J call TRBJ1-1; TRBD1 matches at 7 bases. The ends lost 1 base at V and 1 base at J; junction bases unmatched: 6. Per germline, CDR1 LGHNA and CDR2 YSLEER. This CDR3 comprises 16 residues. The CDR3 nucleotides are TGCGCCAGCAGCCAAGGCCCCGGGACAGCGAACACTGAAGCTTTCTTT. The encoded protein is CASSQGPGTANTEAFF.

V gene TRBV28 combines with J gene TRBJ2-3; TRBD1 or TRBD2 may be the D gene (5 bases each). From germline, CDR1 is MDHEN and CDR2 SYDVKM. Trimming cost V 8 bases and J 5 bases, with 17 bases left between them. This CDR3 is built from 14 residues. The CDR3 DNA reads as TGTGCCAGCTCCCCTCCCGGGGCGAAAGATACGCAGTATTTT. Amino acid sequence: CASSPPGAKDTQYF.